This T cell receptor beta chain was found in a study of pediatric ulcerative colitis. This clone appeared a few times. Antigen specificity is unknown. Ulcerative colitis patients received no immunosuppressive medication before the diagnostic colonoscopy. Broader study findings: A couple of rectal clonotypes were found only in ulcerative colitis patients, all of them.

The CDR3 runs to 11 residues. Germline V lookup: CDR1 KGHSH, CDR2 LQKENI. With V trimmed by 5 bases and J by 7 bases, 1 base remained unmatched. Repertoires were generated with immunoSEQ multiplex PCR, while TCRdb's copy carries only in-frame clones and drops some. The data contain 60,000 to 75,000 clones, about three quarters of them seen just once; the ten biggest clones take up 5.2%. What was sequenced was blood. The sequence was obtained from a boy aged 5-17 years with moderate ulcerative colitis. The rearrangement joins TRBV18 to TRBJ1-1, with TRBD1 matching 7 bases. CDR3 sequence reads: CASSGTDEAFF. CDR3 nucleotides: TGTGCCAGCTCAGGGACAGATGAAGCTTTCTTT.